The 10 T cell receptor beta chains presented below share a single source sample, sequenced in a study of cytomegalovirus exposure and HLA in healthy donors. Amplification used 60 Vbeta primers and 13 Jbeta primers. Data came from immunoSEQ multiplex PCR; TCRdb stores just in-frame clones and leaves some out. Of over 50,000 clones listed, 65% to 80% are singletons. Sample: PBMCs. All receptors derive from a man aged 40-49 years in good health and CMV-seropositive.

V usage is TRBV9 and J usage is TRBJ2-2; tentatively, D is TRBD1 (6 bases). The V gene lost 4 bases and the J gene lost 2 bases, with 15 bases spanning the gap. Germline-derived CDR1 and CDR2 are SGDLS and YYNGEE. This CDR3 is built from 16 residues. Here the CDR3 reads CASSPRQVRNTGELFF. CDR3 nucleotide sequence: TGTGCCAGCAGCCCCCGACAGGTCCGAAACACCGGGGAGCTGTTTTTT. Based on the CDR3 plus reference TRBV9 and TRBJ2-2, the full variable domain is DSGVTQTPKHLITATGQRVTLRCSPRSGDLSVYWYQQSLDQGLQFLIQYYNGEERAKGNILERFSAQQFPDLHSELNLSSLELGDSALYFCASSPRQVRNTGELFFGEGSRLTVL.

V is TRBV29-1 and J is TRBJ2-5; 11 nucleotides match TRBD1. V was pared by 3 bases and J by 3 bases, with 12 bases of the junction left unmatched. This CDR3 has 17 amino acids. Germline V gene data show CDR1 as SQVTM and CDR2 as ANQGSEA. The CDR3 region is CSVDPSGQGAFKETQYF. Here the CDR3 DNA reads TGCAGCGTTGACCCCTCCGGACAGGGGGCGTTTAAAGAGACCCAGTACTTC.

V is TRBV7-2 and J is TRBJ2-4; the D gene is possibly TRBD2 (6 bases). The germline V gene has CDR1 SGHTA and CDR2 FQGNSA. The CDR3 has 15 residues. V lost 5 bases and J lost 0, with 11 bases in between. In nucleotides, the CDR3 is TGTGCCAGCAGCCCCTGGGGGGTAGCCAAAAACATTCAGTACTTC. It specifies CASSPWGVAKNIQYF.

The chain joins TRBV7-2 to TRBJ1-1; D is unclear. Germline V gene lookup returns CDR1 SGHTA and CDR2 FQGNSA. The CDR3 runs 16 residues. V gave up 0 bases and J gave up 4 bases, with 15 bases separating them. The CDR3 nucleotides read TGTGCCAGCAGCTTAGCCGCGGCCTCAACCGGCACTGAAGCTTTCTTT. Its translation: CASSLAAASTGTEAFF.

The CDR3 region has the DNA TGTGCCATTACCCGGGACACCGATGGTTCCGAGCAGTACTTC. This gives the protein CAITRDTDGSEQYF. This chain joins TRBV7-9 and TRBJ2-7; D is perhaps TRBD1 (6 bases). V lost 10 bases to trimming and J lost 6 bases, with 22 bases between them. The CDR3 consists of 14 residues. Germline V lookup: CDR1 SEHNR, CDR2 FQNEAQ (reference sequence). Full variable domain (outside the CDR3, taken from reference TRBV7-9 and TRBJ2-7): DTGVSQNPRHKITKRGQNVTFRCDPISEHNRLYWYRQTLGQGPEFLTYFQNEAQLEKSRLLSDRFSAERPKGSFSTLEIQRTEQGDSAMYLCAITRDTDGSEQYFGPGTRLTVT.

The V and J genes are TRBV7-9 and TRBJ1-2; 7 nucleotides line up with TRBD1. The CDR3 contains 14 residues. Germline CDR1 SEHNR, CDR2 FQNEAQ (reference sequence). J gave up 6 bases and V 5 bases, and 9 bases lay outside the gene matches. In DNA form, the CDR3 reads TGTGCCAGCAGCGTTTCCACAGGGGTTGATGGCTACACCTTC. It specifies CASSVSTGVDGYTF.

The chain carries TRBV7-9 and TRBJ1-6, with D hard to call. V gave up 1 base and J gave up 10 bases, with 8 bases separating them. The V gene's germline CDR1 is SEHNR and CDR2 FQNEAQ (reference sequence). The CDR3 spans 13 residues. The DNA for the CDR3 is TGTGCCAGCAGCTTAGATCCAGTCTCACCCCTCCACTTT. It yields the protein CASSLDPVSPLHF.

The chain recombines TRBV4-1 with TRBJ1-2; TRBD1 matches 9 bases. CDR1 and CDR2 from the germline V gene are MGHRA and YSYEKL. The CDR3 loop spans 18 amino acids. V was pared by 5 bases and J by 4 bases, with 17 bases of the junction left unmatched. The CDR3 bases are TGCGCCAGCAGCTTGGGACAGGGCCCTTCCTCTTCGTTCTATGGCTACACCTTC. This encodes CASSLGQGPSSSFYGYTF.

This rearrangement joins TRBV7-9 to TRBJ2-7, with TRBD1 identical over 10 bases. The junction had 3 bases not matched to a gene; V was cut back by 4 bases and J by 3 bases. The CDR3 extends over 14 amino acids. Germline CDR1 reads SEHNR; CDR2 reads FQNEAQ (reference sequence). CDR3: CASSSRDRGYEQYF. CDR3 DNA: TGTGCCAGCAGCTCCCGGGACAGGGGCTACGAGCAGTACTTC. Variable domain in full (rest from reference TRBV7-9 and TRBJ2-7): DTGVSQNPRHKITKRGQNVTFRCDPISEHNRLYWYRQTLGQGPEFLTYFQNEAQLEKSRLLSDRFSAERPKGSFSTLEIQRTEQGDSAMYLCASSSRDRGYEQYFGPGTRLTVT.

The J gene is TRBJ2-7, the V gene TRBV4-1; TRBD2 agrees at 7 bases. Germline V gene lookup returns CDR1 MGHRA and CDR2 YSYEKL. There are 18 residues in the CDR3. V was clipped by 1 base and J by 0 bases; unmatched bases: 12. This chain's CDR3 is CASSQGILRRESSYEQYF. DNA for the CDR3: TGCGCCAGCAGCCAAGGCATTTTGAGGCGGGAGAGCTCCTACGAGCAGTACTTC.